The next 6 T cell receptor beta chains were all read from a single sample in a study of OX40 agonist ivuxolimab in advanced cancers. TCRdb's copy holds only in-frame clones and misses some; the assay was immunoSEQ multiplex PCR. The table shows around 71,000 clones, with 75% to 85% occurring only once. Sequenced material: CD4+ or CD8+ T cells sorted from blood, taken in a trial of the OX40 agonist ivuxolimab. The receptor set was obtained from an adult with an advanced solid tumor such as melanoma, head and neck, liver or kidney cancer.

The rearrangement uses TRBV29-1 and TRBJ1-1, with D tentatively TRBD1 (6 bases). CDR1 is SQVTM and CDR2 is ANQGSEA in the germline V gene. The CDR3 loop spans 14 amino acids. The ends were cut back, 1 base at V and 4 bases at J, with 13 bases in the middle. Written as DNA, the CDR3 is TGCAGCGTTGAAGGGGCAGGGGTGGTCACTGAAGCTTTCTTT. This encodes CSVEGAGVVTEAFF.

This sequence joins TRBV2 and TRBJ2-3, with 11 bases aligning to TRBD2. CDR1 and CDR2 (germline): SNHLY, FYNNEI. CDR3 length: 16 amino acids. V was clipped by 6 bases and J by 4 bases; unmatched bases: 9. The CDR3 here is CASSLTSGRIPDTQYF. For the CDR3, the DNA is TGTGCCAGCAGCCTCACTAGCGGGAGAATCCCAGATACGCAGTATTTT.

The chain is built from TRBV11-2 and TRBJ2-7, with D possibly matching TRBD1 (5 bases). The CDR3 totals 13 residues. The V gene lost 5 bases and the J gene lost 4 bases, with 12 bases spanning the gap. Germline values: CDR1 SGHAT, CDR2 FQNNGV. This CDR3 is CASSETAQYEQYF. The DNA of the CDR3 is TGTGCCAGCAGCGAGACAGCCCAATACGAGCAGTACTTC.

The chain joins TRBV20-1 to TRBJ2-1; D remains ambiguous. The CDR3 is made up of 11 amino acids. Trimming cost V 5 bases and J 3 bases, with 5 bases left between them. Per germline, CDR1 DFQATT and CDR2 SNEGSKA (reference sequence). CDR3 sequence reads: CSALSYNEQFF. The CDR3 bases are TGCAGTGCTCTCAGCTACAATGAGCAGTTCTTC.

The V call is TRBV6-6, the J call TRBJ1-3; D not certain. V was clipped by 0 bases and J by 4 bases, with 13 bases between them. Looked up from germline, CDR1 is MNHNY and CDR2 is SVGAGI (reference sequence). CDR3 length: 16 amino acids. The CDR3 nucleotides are TGTGCCAGCAGTTACTCCCGACATGGTGACGGAAACACCATATATTTT. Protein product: CASSYSRHGDGNTIYF.

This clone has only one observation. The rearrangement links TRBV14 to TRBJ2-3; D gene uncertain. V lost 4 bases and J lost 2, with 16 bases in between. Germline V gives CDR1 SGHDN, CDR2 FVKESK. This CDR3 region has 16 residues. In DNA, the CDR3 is TGTGCCAGCAGCCGCCAGCAGATTACCCTCACAGATACGCAGTATTTT. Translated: CASSRQQITLTDTQYF.